This T cell receptor beta chain was identified in a study of T cells in Graves' hyperthyroidism and ophthalmopathy. Diagnostic decisions used clinical symptoms, serum thyroxine and TRAb, thyroid ultrasound and orbital computed tomography. Drawn at first hyperthyroidism diagnosis, the blood sample preceded any ophthalmopathy symptoms. J gave up 3 bases and V 0 bases, and 6 bases lay outside the gene matches. The CDR3 length is 17 residues. CDR1 is MNHNS and CDR2 is SASEGT in the germline V gene. Authors of the study amplified TCR beta CDR3 regions from RNA transcripts. The study used the HTBI primer set for a first-round RT-PCR of the TCR CDR3. MiXCR was run by TCRdb on the multiplex PCR reads, yielding one entry per CDR3 protein. Among approximately 720,000 distinct CDR3 sequences listed, 18% were seen once. This clonotype was picked up many times.

The sequence was obtained from a woman between 45 and 65 years old with Graves' hyperthyroidism that later progressed to Graves' ophthalmopathy. This sequence joins TRBV6-1 and TRBJ2-2, with 8 bases lining up with TRBD2. Input material: blood. The CDR3 DNA is TGTGCCAGCAGTGAAGCCCACGGGGGGGCCGACACCGGGGAGCTGTTTTTT. Translating it yields CASSEAHGGADTGELFF.